This TCR beta chain derives from a study of beta chain features in type 1 diabetes. Study-level results: In type 1 diabetes patients, VDJ junctions had fewer insertions; deletions at these junctions were more frequent. Shortening that was moderate but significant affected the TCRB CDR3s of Type 1 diabetes patients in all four CD4+ subsets.

On this clone: Its antigen is not known.

In all sorted populations, purity surpassed 95%. The entirety of the isolated RNA underwent reverse transcription, so expressed TCRB transcripts were sequenced. Mean read depth for naive, central memory and regulatory T cell samples was some 3.8 million reads. Assay used: immunoSEQ multiplex PCR; TCRdb lists only in-frame clones, some missing. Found here are about 39,000 clones, around 48% of them singletons; the top ten hold 0.65% to 0.8%. CDR1 and CDR2 from the germline V gene are SSHAT and FNYEAQ (reference sequence). V shed 2 bases and J shed 2 bases, with 13 bases lying between them. The CDR3 contains 16 residues.

This clonotype was obtained from a woman aged 18-29 years in good health. The chain has TRBV7-7 and TRBJ2-1; tentatively, D is TRBD1 (5 bases). The specimen sequenced was central memory CD4+ T cells from blood. This CDR3 is CASSLTAGSTYNEQFF. The CDR3 DNA reads TGTGCCAGCAGCTTAACAGCAGGGTCCACCTACAATGAGCAGTTCTTC.